One sample yielded the 14 T cell receptor beta chains listed below, sequenced in a study of beta chain features in type 1 diabetes. Every bit of the isolated RNA underwent reverse transcription, so sequencing read expressed TCRB transcripts. Profiled with immunoSEQ multiplex PCR; TCRdb holds only in-frame clones, not every one. The data contain approximately 120,000 clones, less than 40% of them singletons. Sequences were obtained from stem cell memory CD4+ T cells from blood. The source is a woman under 30 in good health.

CDR3 sequence (DNA): TGTGCCAGCAGCGTAGCAGGGACTGAGACAGATACGCAGTATTTT. Its translation: CASSVAGTETDTQYF. V gene TRBV9 combines with J gene TRBJ2-3, with a tentative D call TRBD2 (6 bases). V dropped 0 bases and J dropped 3 bases, with 11 bases sitting between them. The CDR3 length is 15 residues. The germline CDR1 and CDR2 sequences are SGDLS and YYNGEE.

The gene calls are TRBV5-1 and TRBJ2-5; no firm D call. The germline V and J ends were trimmed by 0 bases and 1 base, with 10 bases remaining between them. Germline lookup yields CDR1 SGHRS and CDR2 YFSETQ. This CDR3 comprises 15 residues. Here the CDR3 DNA reads TGCGCCAGCAGCTTGGCTCCACAGATCCAAGAGACCCAGTACTTC. As protein: CASSLAPQIQETQYF.

The rearrangement uses TRBV28 and TRBJ1-2, with D perhaps TRBD1 (6 bases). Trimming shortened V by 5 bases and J by 4 bases, and 8 bases separated the two germline ends. In germline, CDR1 is MDHEN, CDR2 SYDVKM. CDR3 length: 12 residues. CDR3 loop: CASSKQGYGYTF. The CDR3 DNA is TGTGCCAGCAGTAAACAGGGCTATGGCTACACCTTC.

This clone was counted a few times. The chain has TRBV2 and TRBJ2-3, with TRBD1 matching over 7 bases. This CDR3 has 14 amino acids. V shed 7 bases and J 2 bases; nucleotides not matched to a gene: 6. Per the germline V gene, CDR1 is SNHLY and CDR2 is FYNNEI. The CDR3 DNA reads TGTGCCAGCAAGGGACAGATCTTCACAGATACGCAGTATTTT. It yields the protein CASKGQIFTDTQYF.

The chain uses TRBV30 and TRBJ2-5; D perhaps matches TRBD2 (5 bases). Germline CDR1 and CDR2: GTSNPN and SVGIG (reference sequence). The V end was cut by 0 bases, the J end by 6 bases, with 8 bases between. The CDR3 loop spans 12 amino acids. CDR3 sequence: CAWSVTGKTQYF. The CDR3 region has the DNA TGTGCCTGGAGTGTAACGGGAAAGACCCAGTACTTC.

This chain connects TRBV7-9 to TRBJ1-5; 9 nucleotides line up with TRBD1. The CDR3 length is 14 residues. Germline values: CDR1 SEHNR, CDR2 FQNEAQ (reference sequence). Unmatched junction bases numbered 3, after V lost 4 bases and J lost 5 bases. The chain's CDR3 is CASSWDRADQPQHF. The CDR3 region has the DNA TGTGCCAGCAGCTGGGACAGGGCCGATCAGCCCCAGCATTTT.

The V call is TRBV6-1, the J call TRBJ2-3, with 10 nucleotides matching TRBD2. This CDR3 is built from 13 residues. From germline, CDR1 is MNHNS and CDR2 SASEGT. V shed 8 bases, J shed 3 bases, and the junction held 2 bases outside the gene matches. CDR3 in DNA: TGTGCCAGCCGAGCGGGGGGGACAGATACGCAGTATTTT. It is translated as CASRAGGTDTQYF.

The chain joins TRBV6-1 to TRBJ2-1; TRBD2 might be the D (6 bases). Germline-derived CDR1 and CDR2 are MNHNS and SASEGT. The V and J ends lost 7 bases and 2 bases respectively, with 15 bases between them. This CDR3 is 15 amino acids long. The DNA for the CDR3 is TGTGCCAGCACCCGAGCGCTAGCGACCTACAATGAGCAGTTCTTC. Its translation: CASTRALATYNEQFF.

The chain joins TRBV6-5 to TRBJ1-5; D might be TRBD1 (5 bases). V was clipped by 5 bases and J by 4 bases, with 15 bases between them. Looked up from germline, CDR1 is MNHEY and CDR2 is SVGAGI. The CDR3 length is 15 residues. CDR3 region: CASSPAGRGNQPQHF. Here the CDR3 DNA reads TGTGCCAGCAGTCCCGCGGGGAGGGGAAATCAGCCCCAGCATTTT.

This clone was observed a handful of times. This rearrangement joins TRBV11-2 to TRBJ2-1, with D tentatively TRBD2 (5 bases). Trimming pared 1 base from V and 6 bases from J, leaving 13 bases between. CDR1 and CDR2 from the germline V gene are SGHAT and FQNNGV. This CDR3 has 15 amino acids. The CDR3 region has the DNA TGTGCCAGCAGCTTAGCTAGCTCTCCGACCAATGAGCAGTTCTTC. Its translation: CASSLASSPTNEQFF.

CDR3 in DNA: TGTGCCAGCAGGGGGACAGGGGCCCATGAGCAGTTCTTC. Encoded protein: CASRGTGAHEQFF. V and J are TRBV6-1 and TRBJ2-1, with 10 bases fitting TRBD1. This CDR3 contains 13 residues. Trimming cost V 6 bases and J 8 bases; bases outside gene matches: 4. The germline CDR1 and CDR2 sequences are MNHNS and SASEGT.

This chain joins TRBV27 and TRBJ1-4; the D gene is possibly TRBD1 (6 bases). Looked up from germline, CDR1 is MNHEY and CDR2 is SMNVEV (reference sequence). Between the trimmed V and J ends, which lost 6 bases and 0 bases, there was a span of 11 bases. CDR3 length equals 15 residues. The CDR3 sequence is CASRAGGATNEKLFF. CDR3 nucleotide sequence: TGTGCCAGCAGAGCGGGGGGCGCAACTAATGAAAAACTGTTTTTT.

Concerning this clone itself: This sample includes further DNA sequences coding for the same CDR3. The rearrangement links TRBV5-1 to TRBJ2-5; D is unresolved. The ends were cut back, 4 bases at V and 0 bases at J, with 4 bases in the middle. Germline-derived CDR1 and CDR2 are SGHRS and YFSETQ. The CDR3 has 12 residues. DNA for the CDR3: TGCGCCAGCAGCCCTAACCAAGAGACCCAGTACTTC. It is translated as CASSPNQETQYF.

The V call is TRBV6-1, the J call TRBJ1-4; 9 bases are shared with TRBD1. Per germline, CDR1 MNHNS and CDR2 SASEGT. The CDR3 covers 15 residues. J was trimmed by 8 bases and V by 4 bases; bases with no gene match: 8. CDR3 region: CASSAFGTGREKLFF. The CDR3 bases are TGTGCCAGCAGTGCCTTCGGGACAGGGCGGGAAAAACTGTTTTTT.